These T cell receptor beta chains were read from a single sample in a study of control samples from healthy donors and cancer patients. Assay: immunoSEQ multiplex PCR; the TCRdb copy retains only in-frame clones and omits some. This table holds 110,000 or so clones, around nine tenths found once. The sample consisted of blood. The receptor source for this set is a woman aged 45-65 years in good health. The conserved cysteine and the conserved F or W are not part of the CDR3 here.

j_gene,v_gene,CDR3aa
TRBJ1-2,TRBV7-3,ASSPAGGEEVYGYT
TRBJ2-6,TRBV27,ASSGGSSGANVLT
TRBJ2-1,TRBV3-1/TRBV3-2,ASSTSGRYNEQF
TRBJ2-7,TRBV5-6,ASSPRSGRTYEQY
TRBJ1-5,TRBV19,ASSIADRFSNQPQH
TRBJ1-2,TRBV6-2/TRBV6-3,ASSRGARDGYT
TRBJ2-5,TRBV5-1,ASSLEETQY
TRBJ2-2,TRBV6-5,ASRKTTGELF
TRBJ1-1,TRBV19,ASSGRLNTEAF
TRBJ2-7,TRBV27,ASSFRVLASYEQY
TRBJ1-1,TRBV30,AWTRRQGLMAF
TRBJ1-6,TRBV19,ASRSMGGDSESPLH
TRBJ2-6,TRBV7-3,ASSWSGQRYSGANVLT
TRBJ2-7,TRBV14,ASSPQAGGPYEQY
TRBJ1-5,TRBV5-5,ASSSGTASYQPQH
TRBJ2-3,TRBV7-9,ASIGHFRTDTQY
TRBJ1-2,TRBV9,ASSASTGAHGYT
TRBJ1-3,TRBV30,AWSSHGGFSGNTIY
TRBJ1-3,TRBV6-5,ASSYIAGSSGNTIY
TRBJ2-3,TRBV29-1,SVEAVAGESTDTQY
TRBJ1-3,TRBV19,ASSRLEGNTIY
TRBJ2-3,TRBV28,ASSPLGDTDTQY
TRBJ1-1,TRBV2,ASSEGTGYIEAF
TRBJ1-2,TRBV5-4,ASSLLGSRGYT
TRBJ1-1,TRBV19,ASSKIIPRPGDTEAF
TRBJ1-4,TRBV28,ASSLLGVNEKLF